This TCR beta chain was recorded in a study of blood T cell repertoires in COVID-19. Looking at the study overall: PBMCs, B-cell-depleted T cells, or T cells were the source of the cDNA or gDNA that made up the material.

This CDR3 has 13 residues. The ends lost 0 bases at V and 8 bases at J; junction bases unmatched: 2. Germline V lookup: CDR1 MNHEY, CDR2 SVGEGT. Clones were read by immunoSEQ multiplex PCR, and TCRdb kept only the in-frame ones, dropping some. The top ten hold roughly a sixth of the sample, which has about 200,000 clones, nearly 90% seen once. Recruited during active infection, patients (from Seattle) were subsequently followed longitudinally. The chain has TRBV6-2 or TRBV6-3 and TRBJ1-2, with TRBD1 identical over 8 bases. The sequence was obtained from a man in his forties or fifties with COVID-19, enrolled during active disease. The sequencing input was peripheral blood. The CDR3 DNA reads TGTGCCAGCAGTTACTCGGACAGGGAAGGCTACACCTTC. Its protein product is CASSYSDREGYTF.